These 4 T cell receptor beta chains were all obtained from the same sample, sequenced in a study of identifying expanded T cells in peripheral blood. The protocol was immunoSEQ multiplex PCR, while the TCRdb copy is restricted to in-frame clones and leaves out a portion. The sample contains tens of thousands of clones, about 88% of which appear only once. Sample: blood. The receptor set was obtained from a person between 18 and 75 years old in good health.

This clone was picked up a small number of times. The sample holds other DNA sequences that translate to the same CDR3. This chain connects TRBV5-1 to TRBJ2-3; D remains unclear. The germline V gene encodes CDR1 SGHRS and CDR2 YFSETQ. V shed 0 bases and J shed 1 base, with 3 bases lying between them. The CDR3 has 13 amino acids. Here the CDR3 reads CASSLGGTDTQYF. The CDR3, as DNA: TGCGCCAGCAGCTTGGGGGGCACAGATACGCAGTATTTT.

V and J are TRBV5-4 and TRBJ2-7, with D unclear. Trimming pared 1 base from V and 2 bases from J, leaving 13 bases between. Germline V gene lookup returns CDR1 SGHNT and CDR2 YYREEE (reference sequence). The length of the CDR3 is 15 residues. Here the CDR3 reads CASSLSLLGTYEQYF. The CDR3 DNA reads TGTGCCAGCAGCTTGAGTCTTCTCGGCACCTACGAGCAGTACTTC.

The chain uses TRBV7-9 and TRBJ2-1; D may match TRBD1 or TRBD2 (5 bases each). The CDR3 is 15 residues long. Germline values: CDR1 SEHNR, CDR2 FQNEAQ (reference sequence). With 7 bases removed from V and 8 bases from J, the gap between germline ends came to 21 bases. The chain's CDR3 is CASTEGSKYGDEQFF. CDR3 nucleotides: TGTGCCAGCACCGAGGGGTCGAAGTATGGCGATGAGCAGTTCTTC.

The chain has TRBV5-6 and TRBJ1-1, with 10 bases fitting TRBD1. The trim removed 4 bases at V and 4 bases at J, leaving 4 bases unmatched. CDR3 length equals 14 residues. Germline assignment: CDR1 SGHDT and CDR2 YYEEEE. The CDR3 protein is CASSTRTGGTEAFF. The DNA of the CDR3 is TGTGCCAGCAGCACAAGGACAGGGGGCACTGAAGCTTTCTTT. The complete variable domain, with remaining parts taken from reference TRBV5-6 and TRBJ1-1, reads DAGVTQSPTHLIKTRGQQVTLRCSPKSGHDTVSWYQQALGQGPQFIFQYYEEEERQRGNFPDRFSGHQFPNYSSELNVNALLLGDSALYLCASSTRTGGTEAFFGQGTRLTVV.